This T cell receptor beta chain is drawn from a study of cytomegalovirus exposure and HLA in healthy donors. About this clone itself: Its matching antigen is unknown.

CDR3 length: 14 amino acids. The V gene's germline CDR1 is MGHRA and CDR2 YSYEKL. The V and J ends lost 0 bases and 4 bases respectively, with 9 bases between them. Use of 60 Vbeta and 13 Jbeta primers characterized the PCR. Assay used: immunoSEQ multiplex PCR; TCRdb lists only in-frame clones, some missing. Here the sample spans some 190,000 clones, over 80% being singletons. Study-wide points: About 150 TCR beta chains were listed as cytomegalovirus-associated. Highly shared sequence variants in one cluster were likely a sequencing artifact.

This TCR derives from a girl aged 10 to 17 in good health and CMV-seropositive. The source material was PBMCs. The chain uses TRBV4-1 and TRBJ1-2; D remains unclear. The CDR3 DNA reads as TGCGCCAGCAGCCAAGAAAGACGCGGCTATGGCTACACCTTC. It yields the protein CASSQERRGYGYTF.